This T cell receptor (beta chain) was documented in a study of T-cell reconstitution after alpha-beta-depleted transplantation in children. Study-wide results and limits: Where some patients showed high TCRbeta diversity at day 60, it came from recipient T cells and thymic progenitors that had survived. Diversity and T-cell counts at one year after transplant derived mostly from new T cells. Alpha-beta T cells about two months after transplant reportedly derived from several hundred expanded graft clones.

Between the trimmed V and J ends, which lost 0 bases and 2 bases, there was a span of 9 bases. Germline CDR1 KGHDR, CDR2 SFDVKD. The length of the CDR3 is 16 residues. Using unique molecular identifiers, the investigators prepared the TCRbeta library. Each CDR3 protein gets one entry after TCRdb re-called the PCR reads with MiXCR. The sample lists around 16,000 distinct CDR3 sequences; roughly 7.6% were seen once. This clonotype is labeled as medium-sized. The antigen is undetermined. The chain couples TRBV24-1 to TRBJ2-2, with D unresolved. The sample was PBMCs, mostly from graft donor cells, taken 60 days after TCRalphabeta/CD19-depleted stem cell transplant. The source is a boy less than two years old who had a stem cell transplant for Wiskott-Aldrich syndrome, so the T cells may come from the graft donor. The CDR3 loop is CATSDLQAINTGELFF. DNA of the CDR3: TGTGCCACCAGTGATTTGCAAGCTATTAACACCGGGGAGCTGTTTTTT.